Sequencing of this T cell receptor (beta chain) was carried out in a study of beta chain features in type 1 diabetes. About the study: Comparable age, gender and cell yields were observed in patients relative to healthy donors.

The whole isolated RNA underwent reverse transcription, so sequencing captured expressed TCRB transcripts. The protocol was immunoSEQ multiplex PCR, while the TCRdb copy is restricted to in-frame clones and leaves out a portion. The data show some 900,000 clones, roughly 16% seen once. This clone has just a few counts. The germline V and J ends were trimmed by 4 bases and 5 bases, with 14 bases remaining between them. CDR1 is MGHDK, CDR2 SYGVNS, per germline. The CDR3 sequence is 14 residues long. The sequencing input was naive CD4+ T cells from blood. The TCR sequence derives from a woman between 18 and 30 years old in good health. V and J are TRBV25-1 and TRBJ1-2; possibly TRBD1 for D (6 bases). The CDR3 DNA is TGTGCCAGCAGTGTCACGACAGGCGGTTATGGCTACACCTTC. Amino acid sequence: CASSVTTGGYGYTF.